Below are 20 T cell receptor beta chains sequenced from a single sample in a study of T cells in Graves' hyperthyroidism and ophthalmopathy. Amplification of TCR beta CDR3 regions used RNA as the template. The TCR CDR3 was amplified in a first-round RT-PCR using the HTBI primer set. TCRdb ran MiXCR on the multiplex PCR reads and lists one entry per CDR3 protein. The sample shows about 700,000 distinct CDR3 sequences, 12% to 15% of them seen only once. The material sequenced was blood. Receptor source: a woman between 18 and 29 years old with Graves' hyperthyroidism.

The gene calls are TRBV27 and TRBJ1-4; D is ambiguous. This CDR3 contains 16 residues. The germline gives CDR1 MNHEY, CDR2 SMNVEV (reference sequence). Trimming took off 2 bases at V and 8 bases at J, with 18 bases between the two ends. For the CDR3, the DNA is TGTGCCAGCAGTTTACTACCAGGACCTTTCCGGGAAAAACTGTTTTTT. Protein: CASSLLPGPFREKLFF. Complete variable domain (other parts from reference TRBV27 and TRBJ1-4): EAQVTQNPRYLITVTGKKLTVTCSQNMNHEYMSWYRQDPGLGLRQIYYSMNVEVTDKGDVPEGYKVSRKEKRNFPLILESPSPNQTSLYFCASSLLPGPFREKLFFGSGTQLSVL.

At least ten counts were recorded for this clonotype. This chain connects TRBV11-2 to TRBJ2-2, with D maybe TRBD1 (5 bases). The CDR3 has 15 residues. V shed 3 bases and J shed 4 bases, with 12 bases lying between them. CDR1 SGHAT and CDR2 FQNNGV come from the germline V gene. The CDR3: CASSFRQGGTGELFF. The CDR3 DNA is TGTGCCAGCAGCTTCCGGCAGGGCGGCACCGGGGAGCTGTTTTTT.

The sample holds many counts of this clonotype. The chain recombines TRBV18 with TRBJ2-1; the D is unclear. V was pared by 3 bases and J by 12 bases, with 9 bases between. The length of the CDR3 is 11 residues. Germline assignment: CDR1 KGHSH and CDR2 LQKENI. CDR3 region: CASSPARGQFF. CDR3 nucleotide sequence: TGTGCCAGCTCACCTGCACGTGGGCAGTTCTTC. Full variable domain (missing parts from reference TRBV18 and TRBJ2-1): NAGVMQNPRHLVRRRGQEARLRCSPMKGHSHVYWYRQLPEEGLKFMVYLQKENIIDESGMPKERFSAEFPKEGPSILRIQQVVRGDSAAYFCASSPARGQFFGPGTRLTVL.

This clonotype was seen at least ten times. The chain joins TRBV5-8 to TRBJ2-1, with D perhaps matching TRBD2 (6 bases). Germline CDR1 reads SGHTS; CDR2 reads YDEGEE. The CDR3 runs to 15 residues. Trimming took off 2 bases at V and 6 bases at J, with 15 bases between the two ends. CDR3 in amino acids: CASSFPLAALNEQFF. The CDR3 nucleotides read TGTGCCAGCAGCTTCCCCTTAGCGGCTCTCAATGAGCAGTTCTTC.

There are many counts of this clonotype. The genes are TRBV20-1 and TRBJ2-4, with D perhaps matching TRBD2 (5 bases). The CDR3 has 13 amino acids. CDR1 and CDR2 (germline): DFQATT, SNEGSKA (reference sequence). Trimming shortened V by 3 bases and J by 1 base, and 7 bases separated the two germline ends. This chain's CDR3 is CSASWEAKNIQYF. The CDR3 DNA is TGCAGTGCTAGTTGGGAGGCCAAAAACATTCAGTACTTC.

Here the CDR3 DNA reads TGCGCCAGCAGATACAGGGAGACCGGGGAGCTGTTTTTT. Protein product: CASRYRETGELFF. The V call is TRBV5-1, the J call TRBJ2-2; TRBD1 is a possible D gene (6 bases). The germline V gene has CDR1 SGHRS and CDR2 YFSETQ. Trimming removed 5 bases at V and 5 bases at J, with 10 bases between. CDR3 length: 13 residues. Full variable domain (missing parts from reference TRBV5-1 and TRBJ2-2): KAGVTQTPRYLIKTRGQQVTLSCSPISGHRSVSWYQQTPGQGLQFLFEYFSETQRNKGNFPGRFSGRQFSNSRSEMNVSTLELGDSALYLCASRYRETGELFFGEGSRLTVL.

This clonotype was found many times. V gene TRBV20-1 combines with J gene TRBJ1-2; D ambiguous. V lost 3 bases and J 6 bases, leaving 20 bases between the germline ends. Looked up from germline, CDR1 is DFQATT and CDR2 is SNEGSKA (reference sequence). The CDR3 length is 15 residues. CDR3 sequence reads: CSASQRALKLHGYTF. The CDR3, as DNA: TGCAGTGCTAGTCAACGGGCCCTAAAACTCCATGGCTACACCTTC.

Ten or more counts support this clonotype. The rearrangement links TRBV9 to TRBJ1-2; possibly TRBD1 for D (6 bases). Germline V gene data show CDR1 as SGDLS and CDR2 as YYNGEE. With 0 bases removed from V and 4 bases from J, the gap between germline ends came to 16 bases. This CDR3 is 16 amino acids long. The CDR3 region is CASSVAGAGNSYGYTF. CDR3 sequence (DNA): TGTGCCAGCAGCGTAGCGGGGGCAGGGAACAGCTATGGCTACACCTTC.

CDR3: CASSKGEFWPGELFF. CDR3 sequence (DNA): TGTGCCAGTAGTAAGGGGGAATTCTGGCCCGGGGAGCTGTTTTTT. The rearrangement joins TRBV19 to TRBJ2-2; D is perhaps TRBD1 (6 bases). The CDR3 is 15 amino acids. CDR1 is LNHDA and CDR2 is SQIVND in the germline V gene (reference sequence). The V end was cut by 4 bases, the J end by 6 bases, with 15 bases between.

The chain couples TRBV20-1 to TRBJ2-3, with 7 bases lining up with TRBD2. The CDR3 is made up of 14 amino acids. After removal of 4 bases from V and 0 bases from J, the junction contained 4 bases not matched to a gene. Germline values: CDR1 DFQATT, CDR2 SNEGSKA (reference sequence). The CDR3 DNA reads TGCAGTGCTACGGTTAGCGGGAGCACAGATACGCAGTATTTT. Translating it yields CSATVSGSTDTQYF.

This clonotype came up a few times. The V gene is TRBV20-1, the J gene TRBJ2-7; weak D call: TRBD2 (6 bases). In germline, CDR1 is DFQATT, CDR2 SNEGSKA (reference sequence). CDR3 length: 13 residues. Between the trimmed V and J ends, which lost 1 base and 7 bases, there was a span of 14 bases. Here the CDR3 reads CSARGDSSREQYF. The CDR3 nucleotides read TGCAGTGCTAGAGGGGACTCCTCTCGGGAGCAGTACTTC.

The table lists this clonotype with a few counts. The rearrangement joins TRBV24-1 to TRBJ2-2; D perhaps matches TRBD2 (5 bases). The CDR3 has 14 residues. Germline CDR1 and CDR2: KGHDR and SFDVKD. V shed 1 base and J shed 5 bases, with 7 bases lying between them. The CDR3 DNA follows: TGTGCCACCAGTGATTTAGACTATACCGGGGAGCTGTTTTTT. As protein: CATSDLDYTGELFF.

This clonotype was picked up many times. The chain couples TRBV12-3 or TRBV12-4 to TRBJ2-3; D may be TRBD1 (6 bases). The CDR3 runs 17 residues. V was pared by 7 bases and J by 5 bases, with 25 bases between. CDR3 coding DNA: TGTGCCAGCACTCAAGATCCGGGACATTGGGGCCTAGATACGCAGTATTTT. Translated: CASTQDPGHWGLDTQYF.

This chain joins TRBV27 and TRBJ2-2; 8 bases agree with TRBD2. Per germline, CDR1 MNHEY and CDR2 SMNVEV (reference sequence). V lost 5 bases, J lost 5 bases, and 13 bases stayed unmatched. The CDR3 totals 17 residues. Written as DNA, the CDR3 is TGTGCCAGCAGTACCCCTAAACTAGCGGAAAGAACCGGGGAGCTGTTTTTT. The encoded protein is CASSTPKLAERTGELFF.

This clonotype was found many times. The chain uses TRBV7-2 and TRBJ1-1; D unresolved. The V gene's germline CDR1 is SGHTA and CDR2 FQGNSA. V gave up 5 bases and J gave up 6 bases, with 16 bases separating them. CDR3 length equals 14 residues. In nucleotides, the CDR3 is TGTGCCAGCAGCCCCCGGACGGAATTGGCTGAAGCTTTCTTT. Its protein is CASSPRTELAEAFF.

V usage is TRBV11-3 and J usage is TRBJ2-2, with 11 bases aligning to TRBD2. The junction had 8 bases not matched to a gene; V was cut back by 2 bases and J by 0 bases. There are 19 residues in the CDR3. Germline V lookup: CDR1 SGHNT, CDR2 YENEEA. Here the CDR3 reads CASSLSALAGGPNTGELFF. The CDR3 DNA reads TGTGCCAGCAGCTTATCCGCTTTAGCGGGAGGGCCGAACACCGGGGAGCTGTTTTTT.

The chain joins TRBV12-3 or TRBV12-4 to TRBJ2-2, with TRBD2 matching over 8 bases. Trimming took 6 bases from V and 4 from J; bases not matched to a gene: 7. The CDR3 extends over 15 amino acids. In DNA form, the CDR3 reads TGTGCCAGCAGCCCCCTCGGGAGGGGCACCGGGGAGCTGTTTTTT. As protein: CASSPLGRGTGELFF.

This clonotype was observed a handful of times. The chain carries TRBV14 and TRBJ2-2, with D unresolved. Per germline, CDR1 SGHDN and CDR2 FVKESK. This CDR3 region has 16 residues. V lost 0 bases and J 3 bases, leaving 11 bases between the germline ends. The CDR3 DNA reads TGTGCCAGCAGCCAAGACGCCGGGTTTTACACCGGGGAGCTGTTTTTT. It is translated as CASSQDAGFYTGELFF.

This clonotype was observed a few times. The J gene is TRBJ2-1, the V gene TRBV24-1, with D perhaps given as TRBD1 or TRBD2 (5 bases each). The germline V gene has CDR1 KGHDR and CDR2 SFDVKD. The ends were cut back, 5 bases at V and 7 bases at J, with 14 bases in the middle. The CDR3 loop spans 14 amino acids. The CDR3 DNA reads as TGTGCCACCAGTGGGGGGATCGGTGAAAATGAGCAGTTCTTC. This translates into CATSGGIGENEQFF.

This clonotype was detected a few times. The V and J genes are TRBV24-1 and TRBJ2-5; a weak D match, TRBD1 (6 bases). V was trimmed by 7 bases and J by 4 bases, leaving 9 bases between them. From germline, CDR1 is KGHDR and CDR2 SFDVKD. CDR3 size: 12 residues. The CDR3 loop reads CATRGAGETQYF. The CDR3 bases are TGTGCCACCAGGGGGGCTGGAGAGACCCAGTACTTC.